The rows below give T cell receptor beta chains drawn from one sample of a study of blood T cell repertoires in COVID-19. Profiled with immunoSEQ multiplex PCR; TCRdb holds only in-frame clones, not every one. The sample lists over 50,000 clones, over 70% occurring once. The sequencing input was peripheral blood. These receptors were obtained from a human donor with active or convalescent COVID-19. The donor label of this sample is uncertain. Each CDR3 is given with its conserved first and last residue. The D gene is left open where the match is weak. A clone size is listed for some rows: how often the clone was seen (once, few, many), or a class if it is expanded.

TRBJ2-1 | TRBV11-2 | TRBD1 | 15 | . | TGTGCCAGCAGCTTTGGGACAGGCTTTAGGTATGAGCAGTTCTTC | CASSFGTGFRYEQFF
TRBJ2-2 | TRBV4-1 | TRBD2 | 19 | . | TGCGCCAGCAGCCAAGTCCCGGGACTAGCGGGAATCAACACCGGGGAGCTGTTTTTT | CASSQVPGLAGINTGELFF
TRBJ1-3 | TRBV5-1 | . | 13 | . | TGCGCCAGCACCCCCCCGGGAGGAAACACCATATATTTT | CASTPPGGNTIYF
TRBJ2-7 | TRBV30 | . | 11 | . | TGTGCCTGGAGGGAGGGGAGCGAGCAGTACTTC | CAWREGSEQYF
TRBJ2-1 | TRBV29-1 | TRBD2 | 17 | . | TGCAGCGTTGAAGATGAGAGCGGGAGAATTAGATCTCCTGAGCAGTTCTTC | CSVEDESGRIRSPEQFF
TRBJ2-5 | TRBV24-1 | . | 14 | . | TGTGCCACCAGTGATCCTCCTGGGGGCGAGACCCAGTACTTC | CATSDPPGGETQYF
TRBJ2-2 | TRBV7-9 | TRBD1 | 15 | . | TGTGCCAGCAGCTTCCTACAGGGGGCGGCCGGGGAGCTGTTTTTT | CASSFLQGAAGELFF
TRBJ1-5 | TRBV6-5 | . | 13 | . | TGTGCCAGCAGTTCAGGGTTTGGGCAGCCCCAGCATTTT | CASSSGFGQPQHF
TRBJ2-7 | TRBV5-5 | . | 12 | . | TGTGCCAGCAGCTCCCCCACAGGTGAGCAGTACTTC | CASSSPTGEQYF
TRBJ1-5 | TRBV2 | . | 15 | . | TGTGCCAGCAGTTCACAGGAAGGGGGCAATCAGCCCCAGCATTTT | CASSSQEGGNQPQHF
TRBJ1-1 | TRBV5-1 | . | 15 | . | TGCGCCAGCAGCTTGGTTGGGGGCGAGAACACTGAAGCTTTCTTT | CASSLVGGENTEAFF
TRBJ2-3 | TRBV7-2 | TRBD2 | 15 | . | TGTGCCAGCAGCTTAGGTAGCGGGAGAGTAGATACGCAGTATTTT | CASSLGSGRVDTQYF
TRBJ1-5 | TRBV7-2 | . | 15 | few | TGTGCCAGCAGCTTAGTAGGGGTTGGCAATCAGCCCCAGCATTTT | CASSLVGVGNQPQHF
TRBJ1-2 | TRBV29-1 | . | 15 | . | TGCAGCGTTGGGGGAACTGGGGGCCTAGACTATGGCTACACCTTC | CSVGGTGGLDYGYTF
TRBJ1-1 | TRBV7-9 | . | 15 | once | TGTGCCAGCAGCTTAAAGGGGCAGGGGATCACTGAAGCTTTCTTT | CASSLKGQGITEAFF
TRBJ1-5 | TRBV7-9 | . | 14 | . | TGTGCCAGCAGCTTAGGGGAGCAGGTTTCAGCCCAGCATTTT | CASSLGEQVSAQHF
TRBJ2-2 | TRBV7-2 | TRBD1 | 18 | . | TGTGCCAGCAGCTTTGTCGGAATTGGGACAGGGGGCACCGGGGAGCTGTTTTTT | CASSFVGIGTGGTGELFF
TRBJ2-1 | TRBV10-3 | TRBD2 | 15 | . | TGTGCCATCAGTGAAGGGACTAGCGGGCGCAATGAGCAGTTCTTC | CAISEGTSGRNEQFF
TRBJ1-1 | TRBV5-1 | . | 18 | . | TGCGCCAGCAGCCGCCTGAACCCGGATGACAGGCCAAACACTGAAGCTTTCTTT | CASSRLNPDDRPNTEAFF
TRBJ1-1 | TRBV6-6 | TRBD1 | 15 | . | TGTGCCAGCAGTTACTTAGGACAGGGAGTGTCTGAAGCTTTCTTT | CASSYLGQGVSEAFF
TRBJ2-7 | TRBV5-1 | TRBD2 | 15 | few | TGCGCCAGCAGCTTGACTAGCGGGAGGGCCAACGAGCAGTACTTC | CASSLTSGRANEQYF
TRBJ2-1 | TRBV28 | . | 17 | few | TGTGCCAGCAGTTTTCTCCCTAGAACAGGGCTTAACAATGAGCAGTTCTTC | CASSFLPRTGLNNEQFF
TRBJ2-7 | TRBV19 | TRBD1 | 16 | . | TGTGCCAGTAGTGCCCCGGGACAGGGTTCGGCCTACGAGCAGTACTTC | CASSAPGQGSAYEQYF
TRBJ1-1 | TRBV7-9 | TRBD1 | 16 | . | TGTGCCAGCAGCTTGGGGACAGGGGAGCTTTACACTGAAGCTTTCTTT | CASSLGTGELYTEAFF
TRBJ1-2 | TRBV3-1/TRBV3-2 | TRBD1 | 19 | . | TGTGCCAGCAGCCAAAGGGAGAGTGGGACAGGGGGCTTTTTCAATGGCTACACCTTC | CASSQRESGTGGFFNGYTF
TRBJ2-5 | TRBV2 | TRBD2 | 14 | . | TGTGCCAGCAGTGTGCGGGAGGAGCTAGAGACCCAGTACTTC | CASSVREELETQYF
TRBJ1-5 | TRBV6-5 | . | 15 | . | TGTGCCAGCAGTCGTAGGGAGGGAGAGGCTCAGCCCCAGCATTTT | CASSRREGEAQPQHF
TRBJ1-2 | TRBV6-5 | . | 14 | . | TGTGCCAGCAGTACCGGACTTGGTCGGAACGGCTACACCTTC | CASSTGLGRNGYTF
TRBJ2-7 | TRBV5-1 | TRBD1 | 17 | . | TGCGCCAGCAGCTTGGCAGGCAGGACGGGACAGGGTTACGAGCAGTACTTC | CASSLAGRTGQGYEQYF
TRBJ2-5 | TRBV24-1 | TRBD1 | 15 | . | TGTGCCACCAGTGATGGGGGACAGGGCGCGTGGACCCAGTACTTC | CATSDGGQGAWTQYF
TRBJ1-1 | TRBV29-1 | . | 15 | . | TGCAGCGTCGTCCCCGCCCGGGAAGCAAGGTCTGAAGCTTTCTTT | CSVVPAREARSEAFF
TRBJ1-4 | TRBV14 | . | 15 | . | TGTGCCAGCAGCCTGGCTCCGGAGGCAAATGAAAAACTGTTTTTT | CASSLAPEANEKLFF
TRBJ2-1 | TRBV7-3 | TRBD2 | 15 | . | TGTGCCAGCAGCTACCGACTAGCGGGGTACAATGAGCAGTTCTTC | CASSYRLAGYNEQFF
TRBJ1-1 | TRBV30 | . | 13 | . | TGTGCCTGGAGTCCTAATTTACTTCTAGGAGCTTTCTTT | CAWSPNLLLGAFF
TRBJ2-5 | TRBV24-1 | TRBD2 | 15 | . | TGTGCCACCAGTGATCGGACTAGCGGGAGGGAGACCCAGTACTTC | CATSDRTSGRETQYF
TRBJ2-5 | TRBV5-1 | . | 15 | . | TGCGCCAGCAGCTTGGGGGGGCCAAGAGGGGAGCCCCAGTACTTC | CASSLGGPRGEPQYF
TRBJ1-3 | TRBV28 | . | 14 | . | TGTGCCAGCAGTTACCCCCAGGGGAGAAACACCATATATTTT | CASSYPQGRNTIYF
TRBJ2-1 | TRBV7-7 | TRBD1 | 17 | . | TGTGCTAGCAGCTTAGGGCCAAGGGGGCGGCCGGGCAATGAGCAGTTCTTC | CASSLGPRGRPGNEQFF
TRBJ2-7 | TRBV9 | TRBD2 | 17 | . | TGTGCCAGCAGCGTAGGAATGGGACTAGCGGGAGGGGACGAGCAGTACTTC | CASSVGMGLAGGDEQYF
TRBJ2-1 | TRBV5-1 | . | 14 | . | TGCGCCAGCAGCTTGGAGGGACAAGACAATGAGCAGTTCTTC | CASSLEGQDNEQFF
TRBJ2-1 | TRBV7-2 | TRBD2 | 17 | . | TGTGCCAGCAGCTCCGGACTAGCGGGAGGTCGAGACAATGAGCAGTTCTTC | CASSSGLAGGRDNEQFF
TRBJ2-3 | TRBV7-6 | . | 13 | . | TGTGCCAGGGCCCTCTGGGGAGCAGATACGCAGTATTTT | CARALWGADTQYF
TRBJ2-7 | TRBV4-1 | TRBD1 | 17 | . | TGCGCCAGCAGCCAAGATCCTCGGACAGGGGAAGGCTACGAGCAGTACTTC | CASSQDPRTGEGYEQYF
TRBJ2-7 | TRBV13 | TRBD2 | 17 | . | TGTGCCAGCAGCTCCACTGGACTAGCGGGAGCCGAGGGGGAGCAGTACTTC | CASSSTGLAGAEGEQYF
TRBJ2-7 | TRBV28 | . | 15 | . | TGTGCCAGCAGTTTACCCTGGGCCCAGAGATGGGAGCAGTACTTC | CASSLPWAQRWEQYF
TRBJ2-3 | TRBV7-2 | . | 16 | . | TGTGCCAGCAGCCTCTCATCACAGGGCCCTCAAGATACGCAGTATTTT | CASSLSSQGPQDTQYF
TRBJ1-4 | TRBV7-9 | . | 14 | . | TGTGCCAGCAGCTTAGGACAGGCCAATGAAAAACTGTTTTTT | CASSLGQANEKLFF
TRBJ1-1 | TRBV3-1/TRBV3-2 | . | 16 | . | TGTGCCAGCAGCCAGGGACTTTTCCTATTAGGAACTGAAGCTTTCTTT | CASSQGLFLLGTEAFF
TRBJ2-5 | TRBV19 | TRBD1 | 13 | . | TGTGCCTGCGCTGGGGACAGCCAAGAGACCCAGTACTTC | CACAGDSQETQYF
TRBJ2-5 | TRBV7-8 | TRBD2 | 13 | . | TGTGCCAGCAGCTTAGGGGAGGGGGAGACCCAGTACTTC | CASSLGEGETQYF
TRBJ2-1 | TRBV18 | TRBD2 | 15 | . | TGTGCCAGCTCACCTGTGGCTAGCGGGAGGAATGAGCAGTTCTTC | CASSPVASGRNEQFF